This TCR beta chain is drawn from a study of cytomegalovirus exposure and HLA in healthy donors. About this clone: Its antigen is not known.

13 Jbeta primers and 60 Vbeta primers were used for the PCR. As processed by the authors: A later analysis tallied 75 million to 80 million unique TCR beta chains, approximately 11 million of them shared. Only in-frame clones appear in the TCRdb table, and some are missing; sequencing was by immunoSEQ multiplex PCR. V, J and clone size are taken as reported in that table, and D and trimming were inferred from the DNA itself. The sample table sets out 55,000 to 75,000 clones. From germline, CDR1 is MNHEY and CDR2 SVGAGI. V was shortened by 6 bases and J by 5 bases, with 12 bases between the two germline ends. This CDR3 spans 13 amino acids. Study conclusions and caveats: Listed as cytomegalovirus-associated were more than 150 TCR beta chains. As a later analysis showed, a missense DCLRE1C variant was linked to trimming of TCR beta V- and J-genes. As confirmed in vitro, three CMV-associated chains were specific for CMV antigens.

The source is a male donor in good health and CMV-seronegative. The chain couples TRBV6-5 to TRBJ2-3; D is ambiguous. Input material: PBMCs. Written as DNA, the CDR3 is TGTGCCAGCAGCTTACCAAGCCGAGATACGCAGTATTTT. Encoded protein: CASSLPSRDTQYF.